This TCR beta chain was found in a study of shared clonotypes between healthy human individuals. Looking at the study overall: Researchers assigned three CD4 naive, three CD4 memory, two CD8 naive and one CD8 memory plate to each donor. Broader study findings: When compared with the clonotypes that were shared by all four sorted-subset donors, the non-shared clonotypes turned out to have lower generation probabilities.

The V and J ends lost 0 bases and 0 bases respectively, with 3 bases between them. CDR1 is KGHSH and CDR2 is LQKENI in the germline V gene. This CDR3 region has 14 residues. A note on this clone: Its antigen is not known. This sample also contains other DNA sequences that code for the same CDR3.

Method: immunoSEQ multiplex PCR; TCRdb's copy keeps in-frame clones and lacks some. The data show roughly 2.4 million clones, roughly 95% seen once. The receptor was isolated from a man between 18 and 29 years old in good health. The rearrangement uses TRBV18 and TRBJ2-1; D unclear. Sequencing was performed on naive CD4+ T cells sorted from blood. The subset is: CD45RA+ positively selected. As DNA, the CDR3 is TGTGCCAGCTCACCACCAGGCTCCTACAATGAGCAGTTCTTC. Translating gives CASSPPGSYNEQFF.